Detailed here is one T cell receptor beta chain. The antigen it recognizes is unknown. No much larger clonotype is one base removed from it; base qualities were not supplied. The data belong to a study of cytomegalovirus exposure and HLA in healthy donors listed by TCRdb under 2017. The study in broad terms: An earlier analysis of some 550 of the donors reported approximately 290 Gb of sequence data and 100 million to 140 million unique TCR beta sequences from about 200 million T cells. An early release that covered fewer than 800 HLA-typed donors contained approximately 300 gigabases of sequencing data and 85 million to 100 million unique TCR sequences. Among the roughly 370 genotyped donors, about 85% belonged to the genetic ancestry cluster associated with self-reported Caucasian donors. The aim of the study was to test whether cataloging public T cell receptors could identify signatures of past pathogen exposure. Using immunosequencing, the study profiled T cell repertoires from fewer than 850 subjects and related those repertoires to cytomegalovirus serostatus. A separate validation cohort of roughly 110 different subjects was used in addition to the approximately 640-subject first cohort. High-throughput TCR immunosequencing, statistical association of individual TCRs with disease status, and machine learning were combined to predict cytomegalovirus infection status. A later analysis re-examined previously published TCR beta repertoires from roughly 650 donors and added high-resolution HLA genotyping to investigate patterns of TCR occurrence. The later analysis used no new phenotypic data to find candidate immune exposures, relying instead on TCR beta sequences and their occurrence across donors. In an earlier analysis of several hundred of the donors, high-throughput TCR beta sequencing was used to judge whether each TCR beta V gene segment behaved as functional or pseudogenic. Donor age, sex, ethnicity and CMV serostatus were collected together with the repertoire data. A later genetic analysis took genome-wide SNP genotypes for about 65% of the 666 donors and used that subset as a discovery cohort. All discovery cohort repertoires had been generated on a single sequencing platform. Class I and class II HLA loci were covered by the typing at four-digit resolution. The number of donors typed differed by locus, with roughly 629-640 for A, B, C, DRB1 and DQB1, roughly 550 for DQA1, 600 to 610 for DPA1, and some 450 for DPB1. Five DR-DQ haplotypes were treated as single units for association and clustering because of strong linkage in the cohort. On average, about 240,000 unique TCR beta nucleotide sequences were sequenced per donor among fewer than 500 genotyped donors of the cohort, with around 19% of those sequences being non-productive. Here is what the overall study found, with its caveats: Because counts were too low, 15 or so rarely observed V segments, including chromosome 9 orphons, were excluded from the earlier analysis of 587 of the donors. A further reported finding was that TCR beta sequences accurately predicted the HLA-A and HLA-B alleles for most subjects in the first cohort. It was suggested by the authors that the approach could potentially be generalized to other disease states and immunological phenotypes. In this cohort, only TCR beta chains were sequenced, and detectable features were limited by the absence of alpha or paired-chain data. According to a later analysis, TCR association rates differed among HLA loci, with DRB1 alleles showing the most associated TCRs and HLA-C alleles showing the fewest. Because HLA typing was missing for some donors at each locus, association tests included only the typed subset. A group of highly shared sequence variants was considered likely to be a technical artifact of the sequencing pipeline. The classifier was reported to diagnose cytomegalovirus status with high specificity and sensitivity in both the original and validation cohorts. In a later analysis, some 17,000 TCR beta sequences were associated with specific HLA alleles at a false discovery rate of 0.05. Across donors, most TCR sequences were observed very rarely, whereas some public TCRs were present in many individuals. Broadly in line with IMGT annotations, most TCR beta V segments showed up in productive rearrangements about 87% or about 30% of the time in an earlier analysis of 450 to 600 of the donors. In a later analysis, HLA-associated TCR beta chains showed more clonal expansion and lower generation probabilities than non-associated chains that were equally common. The study listed approximately 150 TCR beta chains as associated with cytomegalovirus. The presence/absence analyses assumed that sequencing depth was roughly uniform across donors, and that assumption may not be true. When HLA alleles, especially DR and DQ, strongly co-occurred, attributing TCR associations to individual alleles was difficult. A later genetic analysis associated a missense DCLRE1C variant with V-gene and J-gene trimming of TCR beta chains, and an independent cohort replicated the association. In a later analysis, most CMV-associated TCR beta chains were found to appear HLA-restricted, with HLA associations seemingly driven largely by CMV exposure. Correlated functional status among segregating V segments might reflect linkage disequilibrium, but an unknown experimental factor could not be ruled out. Because the 87-base-pair reads could not distinguish some IMGT-functional V segments, including TRBV6-2 and TRBV6-3, those segments were excluded. A later analysis reported that several top co-occurrence clusters appeared linked to parvovirus B19, influenza, CMV and Epstein-Barr virus. A later genetic analysis reported fewer N-insertions in productive TCRs among donors in an Asian-associated ancestry cluster than the roughly 690-donor mean. Immune exposure information for the cohort was limited to CMV serostatus. Three of the identified cytomegalovirus-associated TCR beta chains were confirmed in vitro to be specific for cytomegalovirus antigens.

The library was made by the immunoSEQ multiplex PCR assay. A mixture of 60 forward primers for TCR Vbeta segments and 13 reverse primers for TCR Jbeta segments was used in the multiplex PCR. A multiplex PCR assay on genomic DNA amplified the CDR3 region of rearranged TCR beta genes. The amplified TCR beta libraries were sequenced on the Illumina HiSeq System as 87-base-pair reads. The original pipeline was this. A later analysis tallied 75 million to 95 million unique TCR beta chains across the 666 repertoires, and roughly 11 million of those chains were shared by two or more donors. Raw reads were error-corrected and collapsed into unique sequences by a nearest-neighbor algorithm in which closely related sequences were merged to remove PCR and sequencing errors. To assign V, D and J gene segments, CDR3 sequences were aligned to IMGT reference sequences. Each retained sequence needed at least a six-nucleotide match to both a V gene segment and a J gene segment. A rearrangement counted as productive if the CDR3 had no stop codons and remained in frame with V and J, and every other rearrangement counted as non-productive. Following IMGT convention, CDR3 was defined as the stretch from the second conserved V-encoded cysteine to the conserved J-encoded phenylalanine. The earlier analysis of fewer than 750 of the donors excluded sequences that lacked an unambiguous match to a single V gene segment. An earlier analysis of some 610 of the donors called V segments functional above 56.7% productive rearrangements and segregating when the between-donor standard deviation exceeded 5%. To diagnose cytomegalovirus status from the catalog of TCR beta chain sequences, a statistical classification framework was built. In a later analysis, TCR nucleotide sequences were compared against IMGT/GENE-DB human TR gene sequences so that V and J genes could be assigned. A later analysis assigned CDR3 sequences and most-parsimonious VDJ recombination scenarios with the TCRdist pipeline. In a later analysis, each TCR beta chain was defined by its CDR3 amino acid sequence together with its V-gene family, and reads without a unique V-gene family were excluded. A later analysis removed 550 to 700 highly shared, low-generation-probability nucleotide sequences to deal with suspected cross-contamination and a sequencing artifact. In a later analysis, a clonal expansion index for each public chain was calculated from normalized within-repertoire ranks of inferred template counts. In a later analysis, generation probabilities were computed with a VDJ recombination model fitted to out-of-frame rearrangements, and the resulting probabilities were checked against IGoR. In a later analysis, TCR-TCR, TCR-HLA and TCR-CMV co-occurrence was scored with hypergeometric tests, and a repertoire-size bias correction was applied to TCR pairs. In a later analysis, false discovery rates were estimated by permuting HLA or CMV assignments 20 times. In a later analysis, co-occurring TCRs were grouped using DBSCAN, with TCRdist sequence similarity added in when clustering inside HLA-allele-positive subsets. For co-occurrence clustering, repertoires with fewer than 30,000 or more than 120,000 public chains were excluded, along with several repertoires with anomalous nucleotide sharing. In its TCRdb copy, this immuneACCESS table keeps in-frame sequences only and misses some clones. Where compared with another copy, unresolved V genes explain less than half of these, and the others have no known cause. For V, J and clone size, that table is used; D and trimming come from the DNA. The sample yields some 150,000 clones; just under 65% were counted once. Approximately 6.6% of the sample belongs to the ten largest clones.

The cohort was made up of several hundred healthy bone marrow donors. All cohort members were sampled while nominally healthy, although unrecorded immune exposures were likely present. The donor was CMV seropositive and belonged to the group of about 290 seropositive cohort members. Each donor provided a peripheral blood sample, and peripheral blood mononuclear cells were used for TCR beta sequencing. The Qiagen DNeasy Blood Extraction Kit was used to extract genomic DNA from the blood cell samples. The CDR3 starts with the cysteine, ends with the phenylalanine, and has 16 residues. Here the CDR3 DNA is all that survives: 48 bases in frame from base 1. As encoded in the germline V gene, CDR1 is SGDLS while CDR2 is YYNGEE. Compared with germline, V lacks 0 bases and J lacks 1 base; bases without a gene match: 2.

The material sequenced was PBMCs. The chain was built from TRBV9 and TRBJ2-1; 9 central bases correspond to TRBD1. This TCR came from a woman aged 60-70 years in good health and CMV-seropositive. At the DNA level, the sequence is TGTGCCAGCAGCGTAGAGGGGACAGGGTCCTACAATGAGCAGTTCTTC. It specifies CASSVEGTGSYNEQFF.